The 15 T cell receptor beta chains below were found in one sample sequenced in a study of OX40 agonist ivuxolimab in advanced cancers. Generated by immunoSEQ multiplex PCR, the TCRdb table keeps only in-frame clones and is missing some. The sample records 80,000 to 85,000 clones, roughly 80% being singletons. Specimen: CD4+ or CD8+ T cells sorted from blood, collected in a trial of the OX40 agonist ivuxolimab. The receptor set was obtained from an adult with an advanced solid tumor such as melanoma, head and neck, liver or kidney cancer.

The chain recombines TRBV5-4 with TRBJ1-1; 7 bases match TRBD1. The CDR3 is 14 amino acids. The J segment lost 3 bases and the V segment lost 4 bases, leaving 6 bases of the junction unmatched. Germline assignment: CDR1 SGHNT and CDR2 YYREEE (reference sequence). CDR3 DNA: TGTGCCAGCAGCCCGGGACAGACAGACACTGAAGCTTTCTTT. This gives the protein CASSPGQTDTEAFF.

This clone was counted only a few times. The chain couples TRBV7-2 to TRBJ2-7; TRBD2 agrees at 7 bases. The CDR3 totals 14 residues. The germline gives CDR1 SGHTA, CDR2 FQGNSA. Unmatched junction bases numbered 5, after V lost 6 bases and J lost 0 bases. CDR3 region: CASSTAGNSYEQYF. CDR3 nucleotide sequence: TGTGCCAGCAGTACAGCGGGGAACTCCTACGAGCAGTACTTC.

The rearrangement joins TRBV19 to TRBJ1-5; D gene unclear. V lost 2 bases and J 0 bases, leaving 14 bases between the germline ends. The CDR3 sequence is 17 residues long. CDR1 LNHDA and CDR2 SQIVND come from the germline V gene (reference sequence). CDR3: CASSIILRSYSNQPQHF. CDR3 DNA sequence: TGTGCCAGTAGTATAATCCTAAGGTCTTATAGCAATCAGCCCCAGCATTTT.

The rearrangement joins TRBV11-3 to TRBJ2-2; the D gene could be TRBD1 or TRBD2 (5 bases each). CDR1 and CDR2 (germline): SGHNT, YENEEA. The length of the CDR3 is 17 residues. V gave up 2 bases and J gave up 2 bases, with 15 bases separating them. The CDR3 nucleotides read TGTGCCAGCAGCTTAAGGGGTAGCGCCGTCAACACCGGGGAGCTGTTTTTT. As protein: CASSLRGSAVNTGELFF.

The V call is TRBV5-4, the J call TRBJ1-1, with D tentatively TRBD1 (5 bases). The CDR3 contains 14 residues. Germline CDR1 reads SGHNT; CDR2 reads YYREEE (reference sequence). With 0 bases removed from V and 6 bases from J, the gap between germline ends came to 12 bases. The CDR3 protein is CASSLAQVGAEAFF. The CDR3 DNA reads TGTGCCAGCAGCTTGGCGCAGGTGGGGGCTGAAGCTTTCTTT.

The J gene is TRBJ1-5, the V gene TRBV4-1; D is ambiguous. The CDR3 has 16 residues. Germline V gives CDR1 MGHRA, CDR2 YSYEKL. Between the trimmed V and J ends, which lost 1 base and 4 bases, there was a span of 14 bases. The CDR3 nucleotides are TGCGCCAGCAGCCAAGGGGCGGCCGGGGTGAATCAGCCCCAGCATTTT. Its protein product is CASSQGAAGVNQPQHF.

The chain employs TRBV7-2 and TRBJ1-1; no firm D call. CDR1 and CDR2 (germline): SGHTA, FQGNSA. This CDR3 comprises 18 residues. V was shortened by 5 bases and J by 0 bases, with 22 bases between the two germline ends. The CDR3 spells CASSPPTLTAGVNTEAFF. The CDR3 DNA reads TGTGCCAGCAGCCCCCCCACCCTAACAGCTGGGGTGAACACTGAAGCTTTCTTT.

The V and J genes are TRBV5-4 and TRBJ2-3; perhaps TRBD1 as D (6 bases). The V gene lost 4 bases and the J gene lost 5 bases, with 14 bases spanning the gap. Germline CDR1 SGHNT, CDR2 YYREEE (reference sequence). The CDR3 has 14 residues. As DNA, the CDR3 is TGTGCCAGCAGCACCAACAGGGAGATAGATACGCAGTATTTT. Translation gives CASSTNREIDTQYF.

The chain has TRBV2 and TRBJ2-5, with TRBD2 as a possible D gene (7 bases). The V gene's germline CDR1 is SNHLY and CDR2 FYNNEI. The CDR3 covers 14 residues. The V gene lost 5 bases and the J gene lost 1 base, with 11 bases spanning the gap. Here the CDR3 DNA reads TGTGCCAGCAGTAGACGGGGGGCCCAAGAGACCCAGTACTTC. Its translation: CASSRRGAQETQYF.

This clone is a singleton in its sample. DNA for the CDR3: TGTGCCAGCAGTTTAGCCGGGACAGGTCCCTACGAGCAGTACTTC. This codes for CASSLAGTGPYEQYF. The chain carries TRBV27 and TRBJ2-7, with 8 bases aligning to TRBD1. The V and J ends lost 2 bases and 2 bases, in that order; junction bases with no gene match: 5. The CDR3 loop spans 15 amino acids. Germline CDR1 and CDR2: MNHEY and SMNVEV (reference sequence).

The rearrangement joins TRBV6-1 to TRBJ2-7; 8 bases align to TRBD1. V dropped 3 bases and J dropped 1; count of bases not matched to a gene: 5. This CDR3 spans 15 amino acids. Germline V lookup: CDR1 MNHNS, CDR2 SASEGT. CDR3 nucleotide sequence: TGTGCCAGCAGTGAGACCGGGACAGGATCCTACGAGCAGTACGTC. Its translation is CASSETGTGSYEQYV.

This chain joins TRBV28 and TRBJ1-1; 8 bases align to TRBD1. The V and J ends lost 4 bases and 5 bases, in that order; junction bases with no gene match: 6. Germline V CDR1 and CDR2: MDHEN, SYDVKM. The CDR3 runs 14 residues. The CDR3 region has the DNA TGTGCCAGCAGTTCACAGGGGGAGGGGACTGAAGCTTTCTTT. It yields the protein CASSSQGEGTEAFF.

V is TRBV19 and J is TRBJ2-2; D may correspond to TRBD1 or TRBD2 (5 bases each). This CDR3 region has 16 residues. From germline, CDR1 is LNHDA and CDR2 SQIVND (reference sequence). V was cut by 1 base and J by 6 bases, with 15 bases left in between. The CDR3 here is CASSIGGTIPPGELFF. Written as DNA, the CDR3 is TGTGCCAGTAGTATAGGTGGGACCATCCCTCCCGGGGAGCTGTTTTTT. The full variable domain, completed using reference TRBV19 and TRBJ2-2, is DGGITQSPKYLFRKEGQNVTLSCEQNLNHDAMYWYRQDPGQGLRLIYYSQIVNDFQKGDIAEGYSVSREKKESFPLTVTSAQKNPTAFYLCASSIGGTIPPGELFFGEGSRLTVL.

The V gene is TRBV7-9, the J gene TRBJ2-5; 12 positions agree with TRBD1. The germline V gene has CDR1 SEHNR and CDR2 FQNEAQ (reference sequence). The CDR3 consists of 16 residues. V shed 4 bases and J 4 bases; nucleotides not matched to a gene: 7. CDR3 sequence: CASSSGDRGLRETQYF. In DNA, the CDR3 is TGTGCCAGCAGCTCCGGGGACAGGGGGCTAAGAGAGACCCAGTACTTC.

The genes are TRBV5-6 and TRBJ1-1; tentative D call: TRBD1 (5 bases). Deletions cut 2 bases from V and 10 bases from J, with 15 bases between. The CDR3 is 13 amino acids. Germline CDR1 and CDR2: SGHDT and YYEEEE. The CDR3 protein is CASSFRDPIGAFF. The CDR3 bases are TGTGCCAGCAGCTTCCGGGACCCAATTGGAGCTTTCTTT. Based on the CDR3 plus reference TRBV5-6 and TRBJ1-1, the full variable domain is DAGVTQSPTHLIKTRGQQVTLRCSPKSGHDTVSWYQQALGQGPQFIFQYYEEEERQRGNFPDRFSGHQFPNYSSELNVNALLLGDSALYLCASSFRDPIGAFFGQGTRLTVV.